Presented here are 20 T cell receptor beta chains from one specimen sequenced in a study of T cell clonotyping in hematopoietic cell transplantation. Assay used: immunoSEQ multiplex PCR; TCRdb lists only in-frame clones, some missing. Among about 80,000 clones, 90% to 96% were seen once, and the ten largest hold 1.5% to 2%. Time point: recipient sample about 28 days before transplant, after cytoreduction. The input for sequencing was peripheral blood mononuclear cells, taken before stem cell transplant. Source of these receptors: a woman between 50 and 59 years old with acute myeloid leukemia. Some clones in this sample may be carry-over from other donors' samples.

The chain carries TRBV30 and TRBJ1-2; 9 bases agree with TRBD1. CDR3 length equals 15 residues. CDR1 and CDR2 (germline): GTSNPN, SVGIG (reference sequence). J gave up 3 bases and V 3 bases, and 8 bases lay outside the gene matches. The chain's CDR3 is CAWSGGTGTYYGYTF. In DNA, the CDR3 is TGTGCCTGGAGCGGCGGGACAGGGACGTACTATGGCTACACCTTC.

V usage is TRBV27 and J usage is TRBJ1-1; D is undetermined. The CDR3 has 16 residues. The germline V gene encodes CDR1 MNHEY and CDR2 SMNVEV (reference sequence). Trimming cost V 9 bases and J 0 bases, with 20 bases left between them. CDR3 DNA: TGTGCCAGTACAACGCGGGGTACGTCTTTGAACACTGAAGCTTTCTTT. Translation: CASTTRGTSLNTEAFF.

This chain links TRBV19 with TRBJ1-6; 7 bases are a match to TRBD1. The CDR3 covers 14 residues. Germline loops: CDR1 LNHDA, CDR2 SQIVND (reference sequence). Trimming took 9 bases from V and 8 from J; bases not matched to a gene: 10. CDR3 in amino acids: CASKRDREYSPLHF. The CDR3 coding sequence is TGTGCCAGCAAAAGAGACAGGGAGTATTCACCCCTCCACTTT.

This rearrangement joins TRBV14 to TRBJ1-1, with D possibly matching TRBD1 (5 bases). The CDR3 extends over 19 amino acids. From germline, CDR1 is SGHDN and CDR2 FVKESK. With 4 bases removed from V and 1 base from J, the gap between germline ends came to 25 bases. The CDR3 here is CASSLPRGGVVSENTEAFF. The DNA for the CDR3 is TGTGCCAGCAGCCTCCCACGTGGGGGGGTGGTGAGTGAGAACACTGAAGCTTTCTTT.

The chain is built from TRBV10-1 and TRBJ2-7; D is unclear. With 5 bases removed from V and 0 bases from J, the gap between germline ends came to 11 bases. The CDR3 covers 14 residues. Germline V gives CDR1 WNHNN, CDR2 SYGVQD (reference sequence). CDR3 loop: CASSFGGSSYEQYF. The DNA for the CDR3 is TGCGCCAGCAGTTTCGGCGGAAGCTCCTACGAGCAGTACTTC.

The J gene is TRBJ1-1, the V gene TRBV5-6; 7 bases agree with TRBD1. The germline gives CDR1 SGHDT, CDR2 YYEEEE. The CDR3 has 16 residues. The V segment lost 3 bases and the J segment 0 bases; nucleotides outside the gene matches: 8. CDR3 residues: CASSSGTATMNTEAFF. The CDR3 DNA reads TGTGCCAGCAGCTCAGGGACAGCCACGATGAACACTGAAGCTTTCTTT.

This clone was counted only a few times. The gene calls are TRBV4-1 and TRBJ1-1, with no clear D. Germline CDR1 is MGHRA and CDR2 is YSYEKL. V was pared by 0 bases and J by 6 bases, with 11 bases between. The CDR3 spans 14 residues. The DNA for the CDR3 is TGCGCCAGCAGCCAAGATACGTGGAGGCCTGAAGCTTTCTTT. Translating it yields CASSQDTWRPEAFF.

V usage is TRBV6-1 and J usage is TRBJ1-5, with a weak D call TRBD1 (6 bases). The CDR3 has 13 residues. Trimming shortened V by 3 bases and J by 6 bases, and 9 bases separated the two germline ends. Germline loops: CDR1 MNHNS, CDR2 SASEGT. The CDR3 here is CASSDMGAQPQHF. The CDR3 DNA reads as TGTGCCAGCAGTGATATGGGGGCTCAGCCCCAGCATTTT.

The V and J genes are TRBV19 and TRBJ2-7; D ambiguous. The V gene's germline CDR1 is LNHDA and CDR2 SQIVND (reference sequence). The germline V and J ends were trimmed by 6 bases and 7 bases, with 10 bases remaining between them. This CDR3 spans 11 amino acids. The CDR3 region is CASSGQWEQYF. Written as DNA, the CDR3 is TGTGCCAGTAGCGGGCAATGGGAGCAGTACTTC.

The CDR3 loop is CASQTSGVRGDTQYF. The CDR3 nucleotides are TGTGCCAGCCAGACTAGCGGGGTTAGGGGAGATACGCAGTATTTT. The rearrangement links TRBV2 to TRBJ2-3; TRBD2 aligns across 11 bases. Trimming took 8 bases from V and 5 from J; bases not matched to a gene: 9. Germline loops: CDR1 SNHLY, CDR2 FYNNEI. This CDR3 is built from 15 residues.

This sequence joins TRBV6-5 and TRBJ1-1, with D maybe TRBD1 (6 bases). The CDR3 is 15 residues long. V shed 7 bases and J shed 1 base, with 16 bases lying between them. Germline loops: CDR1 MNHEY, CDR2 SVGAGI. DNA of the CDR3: TGTGCCAGCACCTCCCCGGGGGGGCAGAACACTGAAGCTTTCTTT. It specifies CASTSPGGQNTEAFF.

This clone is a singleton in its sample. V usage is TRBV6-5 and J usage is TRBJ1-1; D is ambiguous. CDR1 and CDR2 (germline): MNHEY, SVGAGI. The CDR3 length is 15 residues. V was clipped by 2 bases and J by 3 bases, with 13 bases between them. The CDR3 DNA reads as TGTGCCAGCAGTTACGAGTACGTCGGGGACACTGAAGCTTTCTTT. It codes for CASSYEYVGDTEAFF.

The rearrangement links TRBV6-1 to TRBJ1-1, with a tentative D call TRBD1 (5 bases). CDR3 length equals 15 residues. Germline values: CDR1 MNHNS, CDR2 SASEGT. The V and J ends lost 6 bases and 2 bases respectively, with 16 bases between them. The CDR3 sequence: CASSYGTHPNTEAFF. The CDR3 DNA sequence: TGTGCCAGCAGCTATGGGACCCATCCTAACACTGAAGCTTTCTTT.

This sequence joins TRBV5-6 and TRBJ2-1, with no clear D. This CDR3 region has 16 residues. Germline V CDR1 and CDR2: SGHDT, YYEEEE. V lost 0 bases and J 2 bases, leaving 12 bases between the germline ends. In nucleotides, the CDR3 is TGTGCCAGCAGCTTGGCCGGGTCCCACGCCTACAATGAGCAGTTCTTC. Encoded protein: CASSLAGSHAYNEQFF. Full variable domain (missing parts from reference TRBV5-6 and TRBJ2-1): DAGVTQSPTHLIKTRGQQVTLRCSPKSGHDTVSWYQQALGQGPQFIFQYYEEEERQRGNFPDRFSGHQFPNYSSELNVNALLLGDSALYLCASSLAGSHAYNEQFFGPGTRLTVL.

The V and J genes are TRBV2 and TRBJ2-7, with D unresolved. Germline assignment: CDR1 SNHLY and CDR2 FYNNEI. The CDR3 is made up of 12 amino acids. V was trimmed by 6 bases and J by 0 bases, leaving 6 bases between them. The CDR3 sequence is CASRPDSYEQYF. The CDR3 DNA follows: TGTGCCAGCAGACCTGACTCCTACGAGCAGTACTTC.

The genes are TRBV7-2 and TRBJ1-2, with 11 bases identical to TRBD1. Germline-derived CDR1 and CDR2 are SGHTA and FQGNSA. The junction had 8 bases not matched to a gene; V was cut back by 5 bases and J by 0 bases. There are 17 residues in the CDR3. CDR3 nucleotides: TGTGCCAGCAGCGTTGGAGGGACAGGGGGGCCTAACTATGGCTACACCTTC. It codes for CASSVGGTGGPNYGYTF.

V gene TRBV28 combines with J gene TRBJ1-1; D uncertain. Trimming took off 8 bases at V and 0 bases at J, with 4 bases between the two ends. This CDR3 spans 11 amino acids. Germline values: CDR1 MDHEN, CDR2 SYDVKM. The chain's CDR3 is CASGLNTEAFF. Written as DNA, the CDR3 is TGTGCCAGCGGACTGAACACTGAAGCTTTCTTT.

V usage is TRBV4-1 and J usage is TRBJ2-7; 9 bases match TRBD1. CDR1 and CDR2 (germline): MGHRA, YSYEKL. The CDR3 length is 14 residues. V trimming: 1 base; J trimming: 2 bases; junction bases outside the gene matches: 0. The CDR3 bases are TGCGCCAGCAGCCAAGGGGACAGGGCCTACGAGCAGTACTTC. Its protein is CASSQGDRAYEQYF.

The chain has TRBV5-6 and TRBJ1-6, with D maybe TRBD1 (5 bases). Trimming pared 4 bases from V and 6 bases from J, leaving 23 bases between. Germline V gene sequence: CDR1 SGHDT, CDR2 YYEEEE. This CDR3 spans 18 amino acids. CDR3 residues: CASSPYDWRGTGNSPLHF. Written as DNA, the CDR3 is TGTGCCAGCAGCCCCTACGACTGGAGGGGAACAGGTAATTCACCCCTCCACTTT.

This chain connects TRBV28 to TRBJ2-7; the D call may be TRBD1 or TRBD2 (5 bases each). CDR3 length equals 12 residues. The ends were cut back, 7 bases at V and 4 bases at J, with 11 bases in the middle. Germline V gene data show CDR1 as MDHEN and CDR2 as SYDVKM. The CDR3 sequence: CASNEGRYEQYF. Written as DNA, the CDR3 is TGTGCCAGCAACGAGGGGCGGTACGAGCAGTACTTC.